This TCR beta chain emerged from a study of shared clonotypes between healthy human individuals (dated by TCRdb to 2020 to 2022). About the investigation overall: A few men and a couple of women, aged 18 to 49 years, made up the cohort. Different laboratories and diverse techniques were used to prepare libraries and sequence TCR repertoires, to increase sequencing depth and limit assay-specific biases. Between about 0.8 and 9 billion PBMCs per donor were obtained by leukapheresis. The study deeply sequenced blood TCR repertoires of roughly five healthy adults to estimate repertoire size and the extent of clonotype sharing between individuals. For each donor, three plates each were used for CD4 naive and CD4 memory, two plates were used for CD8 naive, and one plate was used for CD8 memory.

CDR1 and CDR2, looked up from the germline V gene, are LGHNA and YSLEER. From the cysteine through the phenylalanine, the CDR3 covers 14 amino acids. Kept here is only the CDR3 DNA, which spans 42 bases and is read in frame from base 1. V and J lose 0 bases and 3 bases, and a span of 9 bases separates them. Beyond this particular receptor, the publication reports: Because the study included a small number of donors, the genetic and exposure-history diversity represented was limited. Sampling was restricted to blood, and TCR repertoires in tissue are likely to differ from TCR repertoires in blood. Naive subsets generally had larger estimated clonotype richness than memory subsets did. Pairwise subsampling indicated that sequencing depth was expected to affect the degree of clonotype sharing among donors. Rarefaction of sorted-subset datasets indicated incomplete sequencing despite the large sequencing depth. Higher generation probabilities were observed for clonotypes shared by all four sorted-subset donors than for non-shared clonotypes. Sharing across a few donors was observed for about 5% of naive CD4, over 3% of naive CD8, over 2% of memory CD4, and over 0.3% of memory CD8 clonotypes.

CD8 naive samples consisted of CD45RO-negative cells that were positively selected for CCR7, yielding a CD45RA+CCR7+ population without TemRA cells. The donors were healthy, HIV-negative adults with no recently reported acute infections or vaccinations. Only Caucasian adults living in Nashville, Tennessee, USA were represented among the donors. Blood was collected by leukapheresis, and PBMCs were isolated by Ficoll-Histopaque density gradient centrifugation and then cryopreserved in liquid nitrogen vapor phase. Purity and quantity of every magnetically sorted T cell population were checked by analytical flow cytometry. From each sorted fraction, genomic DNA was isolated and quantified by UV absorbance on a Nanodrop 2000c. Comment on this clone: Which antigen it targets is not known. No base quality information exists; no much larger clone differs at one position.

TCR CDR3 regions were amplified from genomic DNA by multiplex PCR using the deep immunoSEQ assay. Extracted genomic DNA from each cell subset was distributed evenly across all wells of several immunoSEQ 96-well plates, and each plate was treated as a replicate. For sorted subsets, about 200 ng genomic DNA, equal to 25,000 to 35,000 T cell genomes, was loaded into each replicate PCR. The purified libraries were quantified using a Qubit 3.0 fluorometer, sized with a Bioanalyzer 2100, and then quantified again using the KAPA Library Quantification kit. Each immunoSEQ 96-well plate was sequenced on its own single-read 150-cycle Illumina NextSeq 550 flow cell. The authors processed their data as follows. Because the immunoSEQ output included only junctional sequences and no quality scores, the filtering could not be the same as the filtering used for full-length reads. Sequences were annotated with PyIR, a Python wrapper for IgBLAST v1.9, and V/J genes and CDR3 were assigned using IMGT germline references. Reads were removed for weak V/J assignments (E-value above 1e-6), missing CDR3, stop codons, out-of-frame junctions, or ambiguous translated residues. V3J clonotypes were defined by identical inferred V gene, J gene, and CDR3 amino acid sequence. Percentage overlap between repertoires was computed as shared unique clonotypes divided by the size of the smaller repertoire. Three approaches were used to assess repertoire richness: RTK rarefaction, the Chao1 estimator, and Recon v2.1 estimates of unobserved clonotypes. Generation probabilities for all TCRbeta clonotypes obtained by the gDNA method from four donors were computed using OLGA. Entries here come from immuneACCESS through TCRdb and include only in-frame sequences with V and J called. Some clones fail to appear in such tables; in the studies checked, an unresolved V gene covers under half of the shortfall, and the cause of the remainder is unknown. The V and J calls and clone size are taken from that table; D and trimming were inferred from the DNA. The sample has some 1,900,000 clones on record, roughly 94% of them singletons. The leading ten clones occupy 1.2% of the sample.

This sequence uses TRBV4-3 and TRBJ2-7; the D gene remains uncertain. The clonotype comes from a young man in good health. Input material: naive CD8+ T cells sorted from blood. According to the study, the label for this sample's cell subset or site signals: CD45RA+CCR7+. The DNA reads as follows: TGCGCCAGCAGCCAAGATTTAACAGACTACGAGCAGTACTTC. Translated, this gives CASSQDLTDYEQYF.